This T cell receptor beta chain appears in the sequencing data of a study of patients and donors after allogeneic stem cell transplantation. The CDR3 runs to 15 residues. V lost 3 bases to trimming and J lost 5 bases; unmatched junction nucleotides: 6. Germline assignment: CDR1 SGHRS and CDR2 YFSETQ. There are many counts of this clonotype. TCRdb re-derived calls from the RT-PCR reads in MiXCR, one entry per CDR3 protein. The top ten clones hold 9.5% to 13% of a sample with 200,000 to 250,000 distinct CDR3 sequences, about 14% of them seen once. The sequence was collected from a human donor who was either an allogeneic HSCT recipient or a stem cell or donor lymphocyte infusion donor (not recorded which). It is not recorded whose cells these are; they may come from a transplant donor. This rearrangement joins TRBV5-1 to TRBJ2-2; 8 nucleotides align to TRBD1. The sequenced sample consisted of blood, either unsorted or a sorted T cell fraction (not recorded which). CDR3 bases: TGCGCCAGCAGCTCCGGACAGGGAAGGACCGGGGAGCTGTTTTTT. As protein: CASSSGQGRTGELFF.